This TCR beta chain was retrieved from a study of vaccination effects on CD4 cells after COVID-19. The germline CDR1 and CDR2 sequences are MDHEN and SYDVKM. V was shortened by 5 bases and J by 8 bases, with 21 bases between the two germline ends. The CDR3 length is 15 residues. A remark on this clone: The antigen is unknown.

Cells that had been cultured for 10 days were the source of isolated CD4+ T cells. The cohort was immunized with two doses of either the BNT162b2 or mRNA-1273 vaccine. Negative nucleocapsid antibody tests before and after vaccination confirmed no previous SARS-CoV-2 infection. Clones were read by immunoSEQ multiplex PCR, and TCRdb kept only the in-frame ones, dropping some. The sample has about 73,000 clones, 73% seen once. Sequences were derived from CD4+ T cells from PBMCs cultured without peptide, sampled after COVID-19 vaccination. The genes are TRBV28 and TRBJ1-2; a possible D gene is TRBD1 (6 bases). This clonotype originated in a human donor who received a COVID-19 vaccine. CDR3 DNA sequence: TGTGCCAGCAGTCTCATCCCCCCCGGGACATGGGGCTACACCTTC. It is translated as CASSLIPPGTWGYTF.